The 24 T cell receptor beta chains below all came from one sample that was sequenced in a study of blood T cell repertoires in COVID-19. Sequencing was performed with immunoSEQ multiplex PCR; in TCRdb, only in-frame clones are kept and a portion is missing. The sample yields 45,000 to 60,000 clones, about nine tenths seen once. The sequencing sample was made of peripheral blood. The source is a man aged 60 to 69 with acute or convalescent COVID-19.

This chain joins TRBV6-5 and TRBJ2-3; TRBD1 matches 8 bases. V dropped 6 bases and J dropped 5; count of bases not matched to a gene: 7. In germline, CDR1 is MNHEY, CDR2 SVGAGI. The CDR3 contains 14 residues. The CDR3, as DNA: TGTGCCAGCAGCGCCACAGGGGGGAGAGATACGCAGTATTTT. Amino acid sequence: CASSATGGRDTQYF.

V gene TRBV5-1 combines with J gene TRBJ2-5, with a tentative D call TRBD1 (7 bases). Trimming stripped 0 bases from V and 4 bases from J, with 19 bases between. The germline CDR1 and CDR2 sequences are SGHRS and YFSETQ. CDR3 length: 17 residues. The CDR3: CASSLAPGGPGVETQYF. The DNA of the CDR3 is TGCGCCAGCAGCTTGGCCCCAGGGGGGCCCGGGGTAGAGACCCAGTACTTC.

The chain links TRBV14 to TRBJ2-7, with TRBD2 as a possible D gene (6 bases). This CDR3 spans 14 amino acids. V shed 5 bases and J shed 2 bases, with 13 bases lying between them. Germline lookup yields CDR1 SGHDN and CDR2 FVKESK. Written as DNA, the CDR3 is TGTGCCAGCAGCACCGGGACTCCGACCTACGAGCAGTACTTC. This gives the protein CASSTGTPTYEQYF.

The chain uses TRBV24-1 and TRBJ2-3; D possibly corresponds to TRBD2 (5 bases). From germline, CDR1 is KGHDR and CDR2 SFDVKD. Trimming removed 1 base from V and 5 bases from J, with 6 bases in between. This CDR3 contains 13 residues. Written as DNA, the CDR3 is TGTGCCACCAGTGATTTTGAGGGAGATACGCAGTATTTT. This gives the protein CATSDFEGDTQYF.

The rearrangement links TRBV7-9 to TRBJ1-6; D is unresolved. V was shortened by 3 bases and J by 0 bases, with 12 bases between the two germline ends. CDR1 is SEHNR and CDR2 is FQNEAQ in the germline V gene (reference sequence). This CDR3 region has 17 residues. The CDR3 reads CASSFSGSSSYNSPLHF. The CDR3, as DNA: TGTGCCAGCAGCTTTTCCGGGAGCAGCTCCTATAATTCACCCCTCCACTTT.

This clone was seen a few times. The chain is built from TRBV3-1 (or the pseudogene TRBV3-2) and TRBJ2-3, with D unresolved. The CDR3 totals 16 residues. The germline V and J ends were trimmed by 0 bases and 7 bases, with 17 bases remaining between them. Germline CDR1 reads LGHDT; CDR2 reads YNNKEL (reference sequence). CDR3 residues: CASSQDRMAVSNTQYF. The CDR3 DNA reads TGTGCCAGCAGCCAAGATCGGATGGCGGTCTCAAATACGCAGTATTTT.

In this sample, this clone turned up once. The V and J genes are TRBV6-5 and TRBJ1-1, with 7 bases identical to TRBD1. CDR3 length equals 12 residues. V dropped 2 bases and J dropped 12; count of bases not matched to a gene: 6. The germline V gene has CDR1 MNHEY and CDR2 SVGAGI. CDR3 DNA: TGTGCCAGCAGTTACCAGACAGGGAAAACTTTCTTT. It specifies CASSYQTGKTFF.

The chain uses TRBV10-2 and TRBJ1-6; a possible D gene is TRBD1 (5 bases). The CDR3 is made up of 17 amino acids. Germline V lookup: CDR1 WSHSY, CDR2 SAAADI. V lost 3 bases, J lost 0 bases, and 12 bases lay in between. CDR3 in DNA: TGCGCCAGCAGTGAAAGGACATCGAGCTCCTATAATTCACCCCTCCACTTT. Translating gives CASSERTSSSYNSPLHF.

Written as DNA, the CDR3 is TGTGCCAGCAAAAGGACAGGGGCTGGCTACACCTTC. It specifies CASKRTGAGYTF. The chain has TRBV2 and TRBJ1-2; 9 bases match TRBD1. In germline, CDR1 is SNHLY, CDR2 FYNNEI. This CDR3 is built from 12 residues. The V segment lost 7 bases and the J segment 7 bases; nucleotides outside the gene matches: 4.

The gene calls are TRBV5-5 and TRBJ1-4; D is possibly TRBD1 (6 bases). This CDR3 contains 15 residues. Germline V gives CDR1 SGHKS, CDR2 YYEKEE (reference sequence). V was trimmed by 4 bases and J by 8 bases, leaving 18 bases between them. As DNA, the CDR3 is TGTGCCAGCAGCAATACCGGACAGCCCGTGGAAAAACTGTTTTTT. The encoded protein is CASSNTGQPVEKLFF.

The chain recombines TRBV4-1 with TRBJ1-1, with 9 bases that match TRBD1. Germline V gene sequence: CDR1 MGHRA, CDR2 YSYEKL. V trimming: 3 bases; J trimming: 6 bases; junction bases outside the gene matches: 8. The CDR3 has 15 residues. The CDR3 protein is CASSHLGQGFAEAFF. In nucleotides, the CDR3 is TGCGCCAGCAGCCATCTGGGACAGGGTTTTGCTGAAGCTTTCTTT.

This clone was observed once. This chain uses TRBV5-1 with TRBJ1-4; TRBD1 matches at 7 bases. CDR3 length: 13 residues. The germline V gene has CDR1 SGHRS and CDR2 YFSETQ. The V gene end was trimmed by 0 bases and the J gene end by 15 bases; junction bases not matched to a gene: 8. The CDR3 DNA sequence: TGCGCCAGCAGCTTGGTCTCCGGGACAGAGGTGTTTTTT. Amino acid sequence: CASSLVSGTEVFF.

The chain combines TRBV2 with TRBJ2-3, with 13 bases identical to TRBD2. The CDR3 loop spans 15 amino acids. With 7 bases clipped from V and 6 bases from J, the junction kept 7 bases outside the gene matches. Per germline, CDR1 SNHLY and CDR2 FYNNEI. CDR3 bases: TGTGCCAGCAACAACGTACTAGCGGGGGGGGATACGCAGTATTTT. Amino acids: CASNNVLAGGDTQYF.

This clone appeared a single time. The rearrangement joins TRBV7-8 to TRBJ1-5; unclear D gene. Trimming pared 3 bases from V and 2 bases from J, leaving 14 bases between. Germline CDR1 and CDR2: SGHVS and FQNEAQ. The CDR3 is made up of 16 amino acids. The chain's CDR3 is CASSFLSSGGNQPQHF. In nucleotides, the CDR3 is TGTGCCAGCAGCTTCTTATCCTCGGGAGGCAATCAGCCCCAGCATTTT.

The J gene is TRBJ2-1, the V gene TRBV24-1; 11 bases are a match to TRBD1. Per germline, CDR1 KGHDR and CDR2 SFDVKD. Losses at the gene ends were 10 bases for V and 4 bases for J; bases not matched to a gene: 5. The CDR3 covers 14 residues. The CDR3 coding sequence is TGTGCCACGGCCGGGACAGGGGGATACAATGAGCAGTTCTTC. Its protein product is CATAGTGGYNEQFF.

This chain connects TRBV5-1 to TRBJ2-1; 8 bases are shared with TRBD1. CDR3 length equals 19 residues. The V segment lost 0 bases and the J segment 0 bases; nucleotides outside the gene matches: 11. Germline assignment: CDR1 SGHRS and CDR2 YFSETQ. In DNA, the CDR3 is TGCGCCAGCAGCTTGGGGGAAAAAAGGACAGGGAGCTCCTACAATGAGCAGTTCTTC. Residues: CASSLGEKRTGSSYNEQFF.

This CDR3 is CASTGGANVLTF. The CDR3 DNA is TGTGCCAGTACCGGTGGGGCCAACGTCCTGACTTTC. V gene TRBV19 combines with J gene TRBJ2-6; D is ambiguous. The germline CDR1 and CDR2 sequences are LNHDA and SQIVND (reference sequence). V lost 7 bases and J lost 3, with 4 bases in between. The CDR3 contains 12 residues.

The chain combines TRBV12-5 with TRBJ1-6; D gene ambiguous. Germline values: CDR1 LGHNT, CDR2 FRNRAP. The V gene lost 0 bases and the J gene lost 10 bases, with 7 bases spanning the gap. The CDR3 loop spans 13 amino acids. CDR3 DNA sequence: TGTGCTAGTGGTTTGGTCAGTTCGTCACCCCTCCACTTT. This translates into CASGLVSSSPLHF.

V usage is TRBV19 and J usage is TRBJ1-5; D possibly corresponds to TRBD1 (5 bases). Germline values: CDR1 LNHDA, CDR2 SQIVND (reference sequence). The CDR3 spans 16 residues. The V end lost 4 bases, the J end lost 5 bases, and 18 bases lay between the germline ends. CDR3 in amino acids: CASSTSGRGNYQPQHF. Written as DNA, the CDR3 is TGTGCCAGTAGTACCTCGGGACGGGGGAACTATCAGCCCCAGCATTTT.

The chain joins TRBV6-5 to TRBJ2-7; 10 bases are a match to TRBD2. This CDR3 region has 15 residues. Trimming took 6 bases from V and 3 from J; bases not matched to a gene: 8. Germline V gene lookup returns CDR1 MNHEY and CDR2 SVGAGI. CDR3 in amino acids: CASRRLTSGHYEQYF. CDR3 nucleotides: TGTGCCAGCAGAAGATTGACTAGCGGGCACTACGAGCAGTACTTC.

This clone showed up just once. The chain couples TRBV3-1 (or the pseudogene TRBV3-2) to TRBJ1-1; D unclear. The V end lost 0 bases, the J end lost 6 bases, and 8 bases lay between the germline ends. This CDR3 contains 13 residues. Germline CDR1 LGHDT, CDR2 YNNKEL (reference sequence). CDR3 DNA sequence: TGTGCCAGCAGCCAAGATCGGAGCGCTGAAGCTTTCTTT. This codes for CASSQDRSAEAFF.

The chain joins TRBV6-5 to TRBJ2-3, with D perhaps TRBD1 (5 bases). With 5 bases removed from V and 1 base from J, the gap between germline ends came to 13 bases. CDR1 MNHEY and CDR2 SVGAGI come from the germline V gene. The CDR3 spans 15 residues. The CDR3 DNA reads TGTGCCAGCAGTCCGACAGTTCCTCGCACAGATACGCAGTATTTT. The encoded protein is CASSPTVPRTDTQYF.

This rearrangement joins TRBV15 to TRBJ1-5; no reliable D call. V lost 8 bases to trimming and J lost 2 bases, with 7 bases between them. The CDR3 loop spans 12 amino acids. CDR1 and CDR2 from the germline V gene are LNHNV and YYDKDF (reference sequence). The DNA for the CDR3 is TGTGCCACCGGAGCGGGCAATCAGCCCCAGCATTTT. This gives the protein CATGAGNQPQHF.

The J gene is TRBJ1-3, the V gene TRBV14, with D hard to call. V was trimmed by 4 bases and J by 0 bases, leaving 10 bases between them. From germline, CDR1 is SGHDN and CDR2 FVKESK. This CDR3 spans 15 amino acids. CDR3 DNA sequence: TGTGCCAGCAGCCCCCGCAGTGACTCTGGAAACACCATATATTTT. Protein sequence: CASSPRSDSGNTIYF.